Described below is a single T cell receptor beta chain sequence and its context. Which antigen it targets is not known. No base quality values were provided; no much bigger clone lies one nucleotide off. Measured from the cysteine to the phenylalanine, the CDR3 is 12 residues long. The only DNA kept is the CDR3, 36 bases in frame from the first base. The germline V gene (reference sequence) provides CDR1 SEHNR and CDR2 FQNEAQ. V and J are truncated by 1 base and 9 bases respectively, leaving an intervening sequence of 10 bases. These data come from a study of blood T cell repertoires in COVID-19 (dated by TCRdb to about 2020). About the full investigation: Collaborator samples came from the United States, Italy and Spain and covered acute and convalescent phases of COVID-19. The samples were drawn from the first 160 participants of the ongoing ImmuneRACE study and from some 1,300 subjects provided by 6 global collaborators. Deeply sampled blood TCRbeta repertoires from subjects exposed to, actively infected with, or recovered from COVID-19 were included in the dataset. The repertoires were released in a freely available public database intended as a resource for research on the immune response to SARS-CoV-2. The prospective study material was composed of cDNA or gDNA derived from T cells, B-cell-depleted T cells, or PBMCs. Where available, HLA class I and class II types were taken from metadata supplied by the sample provider and were not determined by assay-based typing. A de-identified subject ID, COVID-19 status, age in years and sex were almost always included in the sample metadata. Results the study describes overall, beyond this receptor: The quantity of clinical and demographic metadata differed by source and by participant and was supplied without curation.

The immunoSEQ Assay, a bias-controlled multiplex PCR, was used to amplify TCRbeta CDR3 regions from genomic DNA. Regarding the original processing steps: Nucleated cell counts per sample were estimated from amplification of reference gene primers within the assay. Sequence reads were collapsed and filtered to measure the absolute abundance of every unique TCRbeta CDR3 rearrangement. For each sample, productive Simpson clonality was calculated as the square root of Simpson's diversity index over productive rearrangements. What TCRdb holds here is the immuneACCESS table cut down to in-frame rearrangements. Part of the clones is not present; checked against another copy, under half of the missing clones reflect an unresolved V gene, and the others are unexplained. V, J and clone size reflect that table, while D and trimming were determined from the DNA. The sample contains around 250,000 clones, roughly 85% of them found a single time. The ten largest clones add up to about 2.2% of the sample.

Samples from volunteer blood donors who had recovered from COVID-19 were contributed by a second Seattle source. The collaborating institutions used their own protocols to collect whole blood in K2EDTA tubes. For TCRbeta analysis, collaborators shipped samples as frozen whole blood, isolated PBMCs, or DNA extracted from either of those sample types. The sequence came from a man aged 25 to 40 who had recovered from COVID-19. The rearrangement combines TRBV7-9 with TRBJ2-7; no confident D gene assignment can be made. The sequenced material came from peripheral blood. The CDR3 reads as follows: CASSLEVATQYF. In nucleotides, the sequence is TGTGCCAGCAGCTTAGAAGTGGCCACGCAGTACTTC.